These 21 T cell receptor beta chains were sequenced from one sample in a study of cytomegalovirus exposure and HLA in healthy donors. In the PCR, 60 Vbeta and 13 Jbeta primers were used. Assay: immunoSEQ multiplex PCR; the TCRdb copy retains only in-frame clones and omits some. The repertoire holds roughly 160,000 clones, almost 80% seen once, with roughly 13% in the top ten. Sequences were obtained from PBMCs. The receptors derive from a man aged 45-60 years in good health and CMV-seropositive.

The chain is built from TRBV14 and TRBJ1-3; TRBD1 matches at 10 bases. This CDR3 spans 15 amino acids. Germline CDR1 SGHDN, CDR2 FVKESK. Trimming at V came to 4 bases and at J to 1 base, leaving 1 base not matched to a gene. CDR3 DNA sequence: TGTGCCAGCAGCCGACAGGGGGCTTCTGGAAACACCATATATTTT. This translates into CASSRQGASGNTIYF.

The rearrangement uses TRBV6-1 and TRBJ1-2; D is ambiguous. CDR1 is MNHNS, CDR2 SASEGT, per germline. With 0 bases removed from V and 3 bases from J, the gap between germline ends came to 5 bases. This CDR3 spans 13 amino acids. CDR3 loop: CASSEARDYGYTF. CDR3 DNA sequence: TGTGCCAGCAGTGAAGCGCGGGACTATGGCTACACCTTC.

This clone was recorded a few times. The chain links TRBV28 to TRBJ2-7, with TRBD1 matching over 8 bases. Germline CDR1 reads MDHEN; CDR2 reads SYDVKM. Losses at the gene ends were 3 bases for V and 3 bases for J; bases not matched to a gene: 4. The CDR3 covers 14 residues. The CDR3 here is CASSLDRVGYEQYF. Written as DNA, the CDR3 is TGTGCCAGCAGTTTGGACAGGGTGGGCTACGAGCAGTACTTC.

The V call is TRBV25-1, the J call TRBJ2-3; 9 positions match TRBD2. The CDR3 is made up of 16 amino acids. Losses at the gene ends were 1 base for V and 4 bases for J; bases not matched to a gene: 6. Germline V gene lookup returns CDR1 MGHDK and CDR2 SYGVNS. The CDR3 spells CASSEFKRGAPDTQYF. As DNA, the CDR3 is TGTGCCAGCAGTGAATTCAAGCGGGGGGCTCCAGATACGCAGTATTTT.

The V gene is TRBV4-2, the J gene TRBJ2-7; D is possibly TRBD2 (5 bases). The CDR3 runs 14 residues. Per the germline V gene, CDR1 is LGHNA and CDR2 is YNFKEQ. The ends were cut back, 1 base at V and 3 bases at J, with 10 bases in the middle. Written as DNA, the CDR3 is TGTGCCAGCAGCCAAGTTAGCGAGCTCTACGAGCAGTACTTC. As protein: CASSQVSELYEQYF.

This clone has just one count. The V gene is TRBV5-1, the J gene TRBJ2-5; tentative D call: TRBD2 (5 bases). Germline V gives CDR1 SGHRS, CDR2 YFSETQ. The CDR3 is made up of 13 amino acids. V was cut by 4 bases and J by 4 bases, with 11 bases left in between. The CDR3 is CASSPFEGETQYF. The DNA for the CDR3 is TGCGCCAGCAGCCCCTTTGAGGGAGAGACCCAGTACTTC. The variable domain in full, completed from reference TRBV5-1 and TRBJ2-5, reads KAGVTQTPRYLIKTRGQQVTLSCSPISGHRSVSWYQQTPGQGLQFLFEYFSETQRNKGNFPGRFSGRQFSNSRSEMNVSTLELGDSALYLCASSPFEGETQYFGPGTRLLVL.

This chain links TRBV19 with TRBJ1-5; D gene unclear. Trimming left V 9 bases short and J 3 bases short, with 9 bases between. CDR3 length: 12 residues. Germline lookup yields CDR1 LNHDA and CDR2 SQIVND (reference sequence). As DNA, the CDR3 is TGTGCCAGCCAGTTTTACAATCAGCCCCAGCATTTT. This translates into CASQFYNQPQHF.

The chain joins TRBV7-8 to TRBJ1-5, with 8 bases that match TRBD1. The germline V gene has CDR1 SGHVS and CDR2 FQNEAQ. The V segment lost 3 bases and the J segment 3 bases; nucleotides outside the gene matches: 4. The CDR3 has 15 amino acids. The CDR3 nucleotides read TGTGCCAGCAGCTTTAGGACAGGGATCAATCAGCCCCAGCATTTT. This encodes CASSFRTGINQPQHF.

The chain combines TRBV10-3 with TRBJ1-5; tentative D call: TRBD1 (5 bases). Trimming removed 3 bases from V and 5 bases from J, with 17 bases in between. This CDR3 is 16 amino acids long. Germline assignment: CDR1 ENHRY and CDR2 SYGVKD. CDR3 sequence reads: CAISERIIGDDQPQHF. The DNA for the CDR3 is TGTGCCATCAGTGAACGCATTATAGGGGATGATCAGCCCCAGCATTTT.

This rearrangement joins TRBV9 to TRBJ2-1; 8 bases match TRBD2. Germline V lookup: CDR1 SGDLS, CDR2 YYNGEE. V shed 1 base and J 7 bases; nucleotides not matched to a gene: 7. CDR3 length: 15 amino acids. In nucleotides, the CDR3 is TGTGCCAGCAGCGTAAGAAGCGGGGGAGGAAATGAGCAGTTCTTC. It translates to CASSVRSGGGNEQFF.

Here the CDR3 DNA reads TGTGCCTGGAGTGTCATGGCAGGGGGCTATGAAAAACTGTTTTTT. Translating gives CAWSVMAGGYEKLFF. The rearrangement uses TRBV30 and TRBJ1-4; TRBD1 agrees at 8 bases. The CDR3 is 15 amino acids. The germline gives CDR1 GTSNPN, CDR2 SVGIG (reference sequence). V lost 0 bases, J lost 6 bases, and 6 bases stayed unmatched.

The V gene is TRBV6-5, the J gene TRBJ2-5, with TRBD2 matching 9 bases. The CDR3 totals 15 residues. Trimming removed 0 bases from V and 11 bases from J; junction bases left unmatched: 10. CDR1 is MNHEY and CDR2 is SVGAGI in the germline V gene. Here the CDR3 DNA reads TGTGCCAGCAGTTACTCTGGCGGGGGGGCTAGAAGGCAGTACTTC. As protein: CASSYSGGGARRQYF.

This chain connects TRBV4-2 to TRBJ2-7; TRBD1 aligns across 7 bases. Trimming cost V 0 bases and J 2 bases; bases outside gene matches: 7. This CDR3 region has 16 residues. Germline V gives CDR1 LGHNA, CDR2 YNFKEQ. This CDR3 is CASSQDLRTGTYEQYF. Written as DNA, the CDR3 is TGTGCCAGCAGCCAAGACTTAAGGACAGGAACCTACGAGCAGTACTTC.

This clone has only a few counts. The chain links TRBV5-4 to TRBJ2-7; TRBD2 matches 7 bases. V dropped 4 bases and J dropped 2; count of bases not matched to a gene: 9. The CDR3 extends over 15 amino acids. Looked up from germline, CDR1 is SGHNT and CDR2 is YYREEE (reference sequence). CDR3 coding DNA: TGTGCCAGCAGCGGGCCTAGCGGACGAACCTACGAGCAGTACTTC. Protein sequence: CASSGPSGRTYEQYF.

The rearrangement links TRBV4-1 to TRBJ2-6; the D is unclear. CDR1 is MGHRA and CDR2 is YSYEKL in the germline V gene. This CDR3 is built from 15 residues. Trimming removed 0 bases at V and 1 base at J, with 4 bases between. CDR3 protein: CASSQELSGANVLTF. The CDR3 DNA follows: TGCGCCAGCAGCCAAGAACTTTCTGGGGCCAACGTCCTGACTTTC.

The CDR3 sequence is CASSFPGTGAWETQYF. CDR3 sequence (DNA): TGCGCCAGCAGCTTTCCCGGGACAGGGGCGTGGGAGACCCAGTACTTC. The chain recombines TRBV5-1 with TRBJ2-5, with 10 bases matching TRBD1. The trim removed 2 bases at V and 5 bases at J, leaving 9 bases unmatched. The CDR3 runs to 16 residues. Germline V lookup: CDR1 SGHRS, CDR2 YFSETQ.

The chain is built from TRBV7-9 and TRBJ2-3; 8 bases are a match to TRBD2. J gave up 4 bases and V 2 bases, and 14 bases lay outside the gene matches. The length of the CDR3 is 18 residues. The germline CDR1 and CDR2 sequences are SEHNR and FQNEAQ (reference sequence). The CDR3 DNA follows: TGTGCCAGCAGCTTATCTCGGGGGGGCCAAATGCGTGCAGATACGCAGTATTTT. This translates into CASSLSRGGQMRADTQYF.

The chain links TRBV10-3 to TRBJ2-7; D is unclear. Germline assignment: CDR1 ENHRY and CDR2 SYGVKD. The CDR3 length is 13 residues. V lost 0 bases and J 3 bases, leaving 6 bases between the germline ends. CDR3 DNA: TGTGCCATCAGTGAGTCGAACGGCTACGAGCAGTACTTC. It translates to CAISESNGYEQYF.

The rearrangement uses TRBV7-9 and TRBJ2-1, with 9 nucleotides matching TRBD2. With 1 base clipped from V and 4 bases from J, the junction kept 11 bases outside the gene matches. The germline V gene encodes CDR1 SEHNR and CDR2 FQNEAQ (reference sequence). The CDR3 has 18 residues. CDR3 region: CASSLGGLAGHQYNEQFF. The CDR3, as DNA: TGTGCCAGCAGCTTAGGAGGGCTAGCGGGGCATCAGTACAATGAGCAGTTCTTC.

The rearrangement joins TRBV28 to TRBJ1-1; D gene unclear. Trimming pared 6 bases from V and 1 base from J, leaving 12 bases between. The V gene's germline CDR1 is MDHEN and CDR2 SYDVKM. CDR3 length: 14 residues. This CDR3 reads CASRLSRGNTEAFF. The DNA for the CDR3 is TGTGCCAGCAGACTTAGTAGAGGGAACACTGAAGCTTTCTTT.

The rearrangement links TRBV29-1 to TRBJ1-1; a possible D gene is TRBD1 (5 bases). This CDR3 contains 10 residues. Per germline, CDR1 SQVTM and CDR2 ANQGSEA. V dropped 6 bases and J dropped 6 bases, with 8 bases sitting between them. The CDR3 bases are TGCAGCGTGGGGGGGGCTGAAGCTTTCTTT. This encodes CSVGGAEAFF. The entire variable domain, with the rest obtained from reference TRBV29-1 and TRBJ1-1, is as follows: SAVISQKPSRDICQRGTSLTIQCQVDSQVTMMFWYRQQPGQSLTLIATANQGSEATYESGFVIDKFPISRPNLTFSTLTVSNMSPEDSSIYLCSVGGAEAFFGQGTRLTVV.